This TCR beta chain originates from a study of cytomegalovirus exposure and HLA in healthy donors. Overall study results and limits: Reports indicated that the classifier achieved high specificity and sensitivity in diagnosing cytomegalovirus status.

Worth noting for this clone: The antigen is unknown.

The CDR3 runs to 15 residues. The ends were cut back, 7 bases at V and 2 bases at J, with 16 bases in the middle. Germline lookup yields CDR1 MNHNS and CDR2 SASEGT. The assay was immunoSEQ multiplex PCR, and TCRdb's table has in-frame clones only and misses some. The repertoire holds under 200,000 clones, with approximately 86% as singletons. The approximately 120-subject validation cohort, separate from the roughly 700-subject first cohort, included the donors. This clonotype was obtained from a woman aged 18-29 years in good health and CMV-seronegative. The chain uses TRBV6-1 and TRBJ2-3; no clear D gene. Specimen: PBMCs. This CDR3 is CASTRLRPFTDTQYF. CDR3 DNA sequence: TGTGCCAGCACCCGTCTGCGGCCCTTCACAGATACGCAGTATTTT.